This TCR beta chain is from a study of sequential checkpoint blockade in melanoma. Profiling relied on immunoSEQ multiplex PCR, and the TCRdb table lists in-frame clones only, not all of them. The sample contains over 25,000 clones, more than 65% of which appear only once. Documented treatment: randomized to nivolumab then ipilimumab (arm A) or the reverse (arm B). DNA-damaging chemotherapy had not been given to any patient beforehand. Germline CDR1 and CDR2: MNHNS and SASEGT. The CDR3 has 13 residues. V lost 3 bases to trimming and J lost 5 bases, with 7 bases between them. The sequencing here drew on CD8+ T cells sorted from blood (inferred from file names), taken from a patient given nivolumab and ipilimumab in sequence. The genes are TRBV6-1 and TRBJ1-4, with D possibly TRBD1 on 5 matching bases. This clonotype was sampled from a human donor with melanoma. CDR3 loop: CASSDRVNEKLFF. CDR3 nucleotide sequence: TGTGCCAGCAGTGACAGGGTAAATGAAAAACTGTTTTTT.